These T cell receptor beta chains were read from a single sample in a study of metastatic and nonmetastatic thyroid tumors. TCRdb reprocessed the PCR reads via MiXCR. The sample consists of about 82,000 clones, roughly an eighth of them appearing once. Material: tumor tissue. These TCRs come from a female donor with papillary thyroid cancer or a benign thyroid nodule (not recorded which). Some clones in this sample may be carry-over from other donors' samples. CDR3s include the opening cysteine and the closing phenylalanine or tryptophan. The D gene is left open where the match is weak. The size of a clone is reported for some rows only, either as once, few or many, or as a class for expanded clones.

>many|TRBJ2-1|TRBV20-1|TRBD1
TGCAGTGCTAGATGGGACAGGGGAGAGGATGAGCAGTTCTTC
CSARWDRGEDEQFF
>many|TRBJ1-1|TRBV6-1|TRBD1
TGTGCCAGCAGTGAATTAACAGGGGAGGAGGAAGCTTTCTTT
CASSELTGEEEAFF
>many|TRBJ2-3|TRBV9|NA
TGTGCCAGCAATGGGGGAGGTCCTAGCACAGATACGCAGTATTTT
CASNGGGPSTDTQYF
>many|TRBJ2-5|TRBV6-1|NA
TGTGCCAGTGGAGGTCGGAGGGAGACCCAGTACTTC
CASGGRRETQYF
>many|TRBJ1-5|TRBV28|NA
TGTGCCAGCAGTTTATTGGGGGCCCCGAATCAGCCCCAGCATTTT
CASSLLGAPNQPQHF
>many|TRBJ2-5|TRBV3-1|TRBD2
TGTGCCAGCAGTCTTAGCGGGAGGTCTGAGACCCAGTACTTC
CASSLSGRSETQYF
>many|TRBJ1-1|TRBV20-1|NA
TGCAGGGTTCCGGGACACCACACTGAAGCTTTCTTT
CRVPGHHTEAFF
>many|TRBJ1-5|TRBV5-1|NA
TGCGCCAGCAGCCGCGACGGTAATCAGCCCCAGCATTTT
CASSRDGNQPQHF
>many|TRBJ2-2|TRBV5-1|TRBD1
TGCGCCAGCAGGGCCGGGACAGGGGGCACCGGGGAGCTGTTTTTT
CASRAGTGGTGELFF
>many|TRBJ1-5|TRBV18|NA
TGTGCCAGCTCAAAGGAGGTTAGGGTGAATAATCAGCCCCAGCATTTT
CASSKEVRVNNQPQHF
>many|TRBJ2-7|TRBV6-1|NA
TGTGCCACCGAGGAAGGGAGTCTCTACGAGCAGTACTTC
CATEEGSLYEQYF
>many|TRBJ2-7|TRBV20-1|TRBD1
TGCAGTGCTAGCGCTGCACAGGGGTACTACGAGCAGTACTTC
CSASAAQGYYEQYF
>many|TRBJ2-3|TRBV2|NA
TGTGCCAGCAGTCTAAGGACAGGCACAGATACGCAGTATTTT
CASSLRTGTDTQYF
>many|TRBJ1-1|TRBV28|NA
TGTGCCAGCAGTTTATCCCTGAACACTGAAGCTTTCTTT
CASSLSLNTEAFF
>many|TRBJ1-3|TRBV6-2/TRBV6-3|NA
TGTGCCAGCAGACGGGACGGTGGAAACACCATATATTTT
CASRRDGGNTIYF
>many|TRBJ2-7|TRBV6-1|NA
TGTGCCAGCGCCGGTAGAGCCTACGAGCAGTACTTC
CASAGRAYEQYF
>many|TRBJ2-5|TRBV19|TRBD1
TGTGCCAGTAGCGGGACAGGGGTACAAGAGACCCAGTACTTC
CASSGTGVQETQYF
>many|TRBJ2-5|TRBV6-2/TRBV6-3|TRBD2
TGTGCCAGCAGTCCTTATGGGACTAGCGGGACAGAGACCCAGTACTTC
CASSPYGTSGTETQYF
>many|TRBJ2-1|TRBV11-2|TRBD2
TGTGCCAGCACCCGAACGGGGACTAGCGCCAATGAGCAGTTCTTC
CASTRTGTSANEQFF
>few|TRBJ2-7|TRBV6-1|TRBD1
TGTGCCAGCAGAAACAGGGGGCCCTACGAGCAGTACTTC
CASRNRGPYEQYF
>many|TRBJ2-7|TRBV6-1|TRBD2
TGTGCCAGCACACCCGGGACTACCAACTCCTACGAGCAGTACTTC
CASTPGTTNSYEQYF
>many|TRBJ1-5|TRBV20-1|NA
TGCAGTGTCCCGGGCCTCAGTGGTCTGACCCAGCATTTT
CSVPGLSGLTQHF
>many|TRBJ2-1|TRBV12-3/TRBV12-4|TRBD2
TGTGCCAGCAGTCGACTAGCGGGAGGAAATGAGCAGTTCTTC
CASSRLAGGNEQFF
>many|TRBJ2-1|TRBV5-1|TRBD2
TGCGCCAGTGAGCGGGACCCCCCAGGAAATGAGCAGTTCTTC
CASERDPPGNEQFF
>few|TRBJ2-1|TRBV19|TRBD2
TGTGCCAGTAGTGCCCAGCGGGGTGCTGAGCAGTTCTTC
CASSAQRGAEQFF
>many|TRBJ2-3|TRBV5-6|TRBD1
TGTGCCAGCAGCTTGATTGGGGACAGGGGCACAGATACGCAGTATTTT
CASSLIGDRGTDTQYF
>many|TRBJ2-1|TRBV20-1|NA
TGCAGTGTCAGAGGGGAAGGGCGACCCTACAATGAGCAGTTCTTC
CSVRGEGRPYNEQFF
>many|TRBJ2-7|TRBV7-3|TRBD2
TGTGCCAGCAGCCCCTATCGGGAGGGCCGATACGAGCAGTACTTC
CASSPYREGRYEQYF
>many|TRBJ2-3|TRBV11-3|NA
TGTGCCAGCAGCTTAGAATTGGGAAGCACAGATACGCAGTATTTT
CASSLELGSTDTQYF
>many|TRBJ1-5|TRBV6-1|TRBD1
TGTGCCAGCAGTTCCAACCGGGACAGGGTCAATCAGCCCCAGCATTTT
CASSSNRDRVNQPQHF
>many|TRBJ1-1|TRBV9|TRBD1
TGTGCCAGCAGCACCAGACAGGGCGATAAGAACACTGAAGCTTTCTTT
CASSTRQGDKNTEAFF
>many|TRBJ2-5|TRBV7-3|NA
TGTGCCAGCAGCGCTACCCCGGGACCCCCAAAAGAGACCCAGTACTTC
CASSATPGPPKETQYF
>many|TRBJ2-1|TRBV5-1|NA
TGCGCCAGCAGCTTCGACAGCGGTGGGGGTGAGCAGTTCTTC
CASSFDSGGGEQFF
>few|TRBJ1-5|TRBV12-3/TRBV12-4|NA
TGTGCCAGCATTGGGCCAGGGAGCCAGCCCCAGCATTTT
CASIGPGSQPQHF
>many|TRBJ2-2|TRBV29-1|TRBD1
TGCAGCGTTGAAGTCTCGGACAGGAGCCATAGAAGAGCCGGGGAGCTGTTTTTT
CSVEVSDRSHRRAGELFF
>many|TRBJ2-7|TRBV24-1|TRBD1
TGTGCCACCAGTGATAGGACAGGGCGGGAGCAGTACTTC
CATSDRTGREQYF
>many|TRBJ2-7|TRBV9|TRBD1
TGTGCCAGCAGCGTAGGCGGACAGGGCGGCCGAGAGCAGTACTTC
CASSVGGQGGREQYF
>NA|TRBJ2-2|TRBV19|NA
TGTGCCAGTCGGGCAGGGAACGGCGGGGAGCTGTTTTTT
CASRAGNGGELFF
>many|TRBJ2-7|TRBV20-1|NA
TGCAGTGCTAGTAGGTGGGGACGCTACGAGCAGTACTTC
CSASRWGRYEQYF
>many|TRBJ2-7|TRBV11-2|NA
TGTGCCAGCAGCTCTGACAGGATGACTTACGAGCAGTACTTC
CASSSDRMTYEQYF
>many|TRBJ2-4|TRBV5-1|TRBD1
TGCGCCAGCAGCCAGGGACAGTCCAACATTCAGTACTTC
CASSQGQSNIQYF
>many|TRBJ2-7|TRBV11-3|NA
TGTGCCAGTGGGAGCCTCTACGAGCAGTACTTC
CASGSLYEQYF
>NA|TRBJ2-1|TRBV5-1|TRBD1
TGTGCCAGCAGCCGTACAGGGGGCTTCTACAATCAGCAGTTCTTC
CASSRTGGFYNQQFF
>many|TRBJ2-1|TRBV5-1|NA
TGCGCCAGCAGAAGGGACCCCTACAATGAGCAGTTCTTC
CASRRDPYNEQFF
>many|TRBJ2-5|TRBV5-6|TRBD2
TGTGCCAGCAGCTTCTTGCGGGGGATGGCGAAGGGGACGGGGACCCAGTACTTC
CASSFLRGMAKGTGTQYF
>many|TRBJ2-2|TRBV7-3|NA
TGTGCCAGCAGCCCGATGATGAGCGGTGCTGGCACCGGGGAGCTGTTTTTT
CASSPMMSGAGTGELFF
>many|TRBJ1-2|TRBV18|TRBD1
TGTGCCAGCTCGGCCGGGACAGCTAACTATGGCTACACCTTC
CASSAGTANYGYTF
>many|TRBJ2-1|TRBV2|TRBD2
TGTGCCAGCAGTGATTTTGGACTAGCGGGAGTCGGGCAGTTCTTC
CASSDFGLAGVGQFF
>many|TRBJ1-2|TRBV5-1|TRBD1
TGCGCCAGCAGCCACGACAGGGTTGGCTATGGCTACACCTTC
CASSHDRVGYGYTF
>many|TRBJ2-7|TRBV4-2|NA
TGTGCCAGCAGCCAAGGAGGGTGGAGGGACGAGCAGTACTTC
CASSQGGWRDEQYF
>many|TRBJ2-3|TRBV10-3|NA
TGTGCCATCAGTGAGTCGACTGGGGGAGATACGCAGTATTTT
CAISESTGGDTQYF
>many|TRBJ2-3|TRBV3-1|NA
TGTGCCAGCAGCCAATGGACCTCGCATGGAGATACGCAGTATTTT
CASSQWTSHGDTQYF
>medium-sized|TRBJ2-7|TRBV12-3/TRBV12-4|NA
TGTGCCAGCAGCCGGGGGGGACAGTTCTACGAGCAGTACTTC
CASSRGGQFYEQYF
>few|TRBJ2-7|TRBV9|NA
TGTGCCAGCTCCTTACGGGCCACCTTAATGGGCTCCTACGAGCAGTACTTC
CASSLRATLMGSYEQYF
>few|TRBJ2-1|TRBV7-3|NA
TGTGCCAGCAGCTTATCCGGTGGTGGGAGGGAGCAGTTCTTC
CASSLSGGGREQFF
>many|TRBJ1-1|TRBV2|NA
TGTGCCAGCACCCGGATGAACACTGAAGCTTTCTTT
CASTRMNTEAFF
>many|TRBJ2-7|TRBV30|TRBD2
TGTGCCTGGAGTGTTGGGAGGGGAGGTCCCTACGAGCAGTACTTC
CAWSVGRGGPYEQYF
>many|TRBJ2-3|TRBV30|TRBD2
TGTGCCCTGGGCGGCGGGGGGTTTAAAGATACGCAGTATTTT
CALGGGGFKDTQYF
>many|TRBJ2-1|TRBV20-1|TRBD1
TGCAGTGCTAGTTTGACCGGGACAGGGGGCAATGAGCAGTTCTTC
CSASLTGTGGNEQFF